This TCR beta chain originates from a study of T cells in Graves' hyperthyroidism and ophthalmopathy. Clinical symptoms, serum thyroxine, TRAb, thyroid ultrasound and orbital computed tomography informed diagnoses. Isolation of PBMCs was performed on around 9.8 ml fresh peripheral blood. The length of the CDR3 is 13 residues. The germline V gene encodes CDR1 SGDLS and CDR2 YYNGEE. Trimming pared 0 bases from V and 2 bases from J, leaving 4 bases between. This clonotype has more than one count but fewer than ten. TCR beta CDR3 regions were amplified from RNA. A set of HTBI primers served as the primers for a first-round RT-PCR of the TCR CDR3. TCRdb re-called the multiplex PCR reads with MiXCR, one entry per CDR3 protein. In the table there are 500,000 to 750,000 distinct CDR3 sequences, more than 13% of which are singletons.

The receptor was derived from a woman under 30 with Graves' ophthalmopathy. The chain uses TRBV9 and TRBJ2-3; no clear D gene. Material for sequencing was blood. The CDR3 nucleotides read TGTGCCAGCAGCGTAGTTCTCACAGATACGCAGTATTTT. Translated, it gives CASSVVLTDTQYF.